Below, 7 T cell receptor beta chains from the same sample are listed, as sequenced in a study of CD4+ T cells in melanoma (dated by TCRdb to between 2021 and 2023). Libraries came from the immunoSEQ multiplex PCR assay. Here the immuneACCESS table is served through TCRdb, limited to in-frame sequences with V and J called. Missing clones are a known gap in these copies; in checked studies unresolved V genes cover under half, and the rest lacks a known reason. For this sample the table gives around 130,000 clones, of which about nine tenths were detected only once. In total, the top ten clones hold approximately 1.5% of the sample. These receptors all come from a human donor with melanoma.

This clone was seen a few times. The CDR3 loop is CAWSVGDHQPQHF. Written as DNA, the CDR3 is TGTGCCTGGAGTGTAGGGGACCATCAGCCCCAGCATTTT. This chain connects TRBV30 to TRBJ1-5; D is possibly TRBD1 (5 bases). The germline V gene encodes CDR1 GTSNPN and CDR2 SVGIG (reference sequence). Trimming removed 0 bases at V and 5 bases at J, with 8 bases between. The CDR3 totals 13 residues.

This chain joins TRBV30 and TRBJ1-6; D might be TRBD1 (5 bases). The CDR3 spans 15 residues. V was pared by 3 bases and J by 6 bases, with 15 bases between. The germline gives CDR1 GTSNPN, CDR2 SVGIG (reference sequence). CDR3 loop: CAWSPSRGGNSPLHF. The CDR3 DNA reads TGTGCCTGGAGCCCGAGTAGGGGCGGTAATTCACCCCTCCACTTT.

The rearrangement uses TRBV4-1 and TRBJ1-4, with D perhaps matching TRBD1 (5 bases). V lost 1 base and J lost 7, with 19 bases in between. The CDR3 consists of 17 residues. Germline CDR1 MGHRA, CDR2 YSYEKL. For the CDR3, the DNA is TGCGCCAGCAGCCAAGGTGTGAGATGGGGGTTCATTGAAAAACTGTTTTTT. Residues: CASSQGVRWGFIEKLFF.

V gene TRBV29-1 combines with J gene TRBJ1-2; tentatively, D is TRBD1 (5 bases). CDR3 length: 12 amino acids. Trimming shortened V by 3 bases and J by 4 bases, and 9 bases separated the two germline ends. In germline, CDR1 is SQVTM, CDR2 ANQGSEA. The CDR3 loop is CSVDQGSYGYTF. The CDR3 DNA sequence: TGCAGCGTTGACCAGGGATCCTATGGCTACACCTTC.

The chain employs TRBV19 and TRBJ2-7; 7 bases agree with TRBD1. With 4 bases clipped from V and 3 bases from J, the junction kept 9 bases outside the gene matches. CDR1 and CDR2 (germline): LNHDA, SQIVND (reference sequence). The CDR3 sequence is 15 residues long. In DNA form, the CDR3 reads TGTGCCAGTAGTAACACAGGGGTTCAGTTCTACGAGCAGTACTTC. It specifies CASSNTGVQFYEQYF.

This clone was detected only a few times. DNA of the CDR3: TGTGCCAGCAGCCGCGAACAGTTATCACCCCAGCATTTT. This gives the protein CASSREQLSPQHF. This chain joins TRBV7-9 and TRBJ1-5; D not resolved. Per the germline V gene, CDR1 is SEHNR and CDR2 is FQNEAQ (reference sequence). Trimming left V 5 bases short and J 10 bases short, with 15 bases between. This CDR3 region has 13 residues.

The chain uses TRBV27 and TRBJ1-4; no reliable D call. Germline lookup yields CDR1 MNHEY and CDR2 SMNVEV (reference sequence). V lost 4 bases and J lost 3, with 12 bases in between. The CDR3 has 15 amino acids. The chain's CDR3 is CASSSMSAANEKLFF. The CDR3 nucleotides read TGTGCCAGCAGTTCAATGTCCGCGGCTAATGAAAAACTGTTTTTT.